A single sample gave rise to the 3 T cell receptor beta chains below, sequenced in a study of shared clonotypes between healthy human individuals. Assay used: immunoSEQ multiplex PCR; TCRdb lists only in-frame clones, some missing. Here the sample spans hundreds of thousands of clones, roughly 72% being singletons. Sequencing used PBMCs. Every receptor here comes from a woman aged 35 to 49 in good health. Some clones in this sample may be carry-over from other donors' samples.

The chain is built from TRBV11-2 and TRBJ2-2, with D tentatively TRBD1 or TRBD2 (5 bases each). Germline V gene data show CDR1 as SGHAT and CDR2 as FQNNGV. The CDR3 totals 14 residues. V lost 5 bases and J lost 2, with 9 bases in between. CDR3 bases: TGTGCCAGCAGCCAGGGACCAAACACCGGGGAGCTGTTTTTT. Amino acids: CASSQGPNTGELFF.

V is TRBV5-8 and J is TRBJ2-5; D is unclear. This CDR3 contains 14 residues. The V end lost 0 bases, the J end lost 2 bases, and 8 bases lay between the germline ends. Germline loops: CDR1 SGHTS, CDR2 YDEGEE. The CDR3 nucleotides are TGTGCCAGCAGCTTGGAAAGGGTGCAAGAGACCCAGTACTTC. Its translation is CASSLERVQETQYF.

The V and J genes are TRBV2 and TRBJ2-1; D remains ambiguous. Per the germline V gene, CDR1 is SNHLY and CDR2 is FYNNEI. The germline V and J ends were trimmed by 5 bases and 3 bases, with 11 bases remaining between them. This CDR3 has 14 amino acids. CDR3 nucleotide sequence: TGTGCCAGCAGTAAAGTGACTGTCTACAATGAGCAGTTCTTC. Protein sequence: CASSKVTVYNEQFF.